These T cell receptor beta chains were read from a single sample in a study of shared clonotypes between healthy human individuals. TCRdb keeps only in-frame clones here, not all; method: immunoSEQ multiplex PCR. The sample includes approximately 2.5 million clones, over 85% of them seen just once. The material sequenced was naive CD4+ T cells from PBMCs. The receptors come from a man younger than 30 in good health. Some clones in this sample may be carry-over from other donors' samples. The CDR3 runs from the conserved cysteine through the conserved F or W. Each record gives: CDR3 length, J gene, D gene, clone size, V gene, CDR3 DNA, CDR3 protein. A D gene is named only where the DNA matches it firmly. Clone size is given for some rows only: seen once, a few or many times, or a class if the clone is expanded.

length: 15
J: TRBJ1-3
D: .
size: .
V: TRBV7-9
DNA: TGTGCCAGCAGCTCAGAGGGGGGGTCTGGAAACACCATATATTTT
CDR3: CASSSEGGSGNTIYF

length: 12
J: TRBJ2-5
D: .
size: .
V: TRBV6-5
DNA: TGTGCCAGCGGGGCAGGGAAGGAGACCCAGTACTTC
CDR3: CASGAGKETQYF

length: 17
J: TRBJ2-1
D: .
size: .
V: TRBV4-2
DNA: TGTGCCAGCAGCCAAGTAGCCTACCCTAGCTCCTACAATGAGCAGTTCTTC
CDR3: CASSQVAYPSSYNEQFF

length: 17
J: TRBJ2-2
D: TRBD2
size: .
V: TRBV5-1
DNA: TGCGCCAGCAGCTCACCTCTAGCGGGGGATTCCACCGGGGAGCTGTTTTTT
CDR3: CASSSPLAGDSTGELFF

length: 13
J: TRBJ2-2
D: .
size: .
V: TRBV18
DNA: TGTGCCAGCTCACCACCCTCAACCGGGGAGCTGTTTTTT
CDR3: CASSPPSTGELFF

length: 16
J: TRBJ1-1
D: TRBD1
size: .
V: TRBV7-3
DNA: TGTGCCAGCAGCTCCGCAGCAGGGGGATCTTACACTGAAGCTTTCTTT
CDR3: CASSSAAGGSYTEAFF

length: 15
J: TRBJ2-7
D: TRBD1
size: .
V: TRBV10-3
DNA: TGTGCCATCAGGAAGTCGGGGACAGGGGACTACGAGCAGTACTTC
CDR3: CAIRKSGTGDYEQYF

length: 15
J: TRBJ2-7
D: .
size: once
V: TRBV9
DNA: TGTGCCAGCAGTCCAGATGGGGCTCTGAACTACGAGCAGTACTTC
CDR3: CASSPDGALNYEQYF

length: 15
J: TRBJ1-2
D: TRBD1
size: few
V: TRBV6-5
DNA: TGTGCCAGCAGTCTTACCCTGGACAGGGACTATGGCTACACCTTC
CDR3: CASSLTLDRDYGYTF

length: 12
J: TRBJ1-2
D: .
size: .
V: TRBV7-9
DNA: TGTGCCAGCAGTTTTACAGGGTCTGGCTACACCTTC
CDR3: CASSFTGSGYTF

length: 15
J: TRBJ2-3
D: TRBD2
size: .
V: TRBV9
DNA: TGTGCCAGCAGCGCGACCCTAGCGGGATGGGATACGCAGTATTTT
CDR3: CASSATLAGWDTQYF

length: 14
J: TRBJ2-7
D: .
size: .
V: TRBV25-1
DNA: TGTGCCAGCAGTGGGACAGAACTCTCCTACGAGCAGTACTTC
CDR3: CASSGTELSYEQYF

length: 11
J: TRBJ2-1
D: .
size: .
V: TRBV5-1
DNA: TGCGCCAGCAGCTTTACCTTTGAGCAGTTCTTC
CDR3: CASSFTFEQFF

length: 16
J: TRBJ1-1
D: .
size: .
V: TRBV7-3
DNA: TGTGCCAGCAGCTCAAGGTCTAAGGGGCCGAACACTGAAGCTTTCTTT
CDR3: CASSSRSKGPNTEAFF

length: 14
J: TRBJ2-1
D: .
size: .
V: TRBV5-1
DNA: TGCGCCAGCAGCTTGACGACAGGCGACAATGAGCAGTTCTTC
CDR3: CASSLTTGDNEQFF

length: 12
J: TRBJ2-1
D: .
size: .
V: TRBV6-5
DNA: TGTGCCAGCAGCTACCGGGCGTCTGAGCAGTTCTTC
CDR3: CASSYRASEQFF

length: 18
J: TRBJ2-1
D: .
size: once
V: TRBV7-2
DNA: TGTGCCAGCAGCTTAGTAGGTGGGGCAGGGGCCAGCTACAATGAGCAGTTCTTC
CDR3: CASSLVGGAGASYNEQFF

length: 13
J: TRBJ1-1
D: TRBD1
size: few
V: TRBV7-8
DNA: TGTGCCAGCAAGGGACAGATGAACACTGAAGCTTTCTTT
CDR3: CASKGQMNTEAFF

length: 13
J: TRBJ1-2
D: .
size: .
V: TRBV28
DNA: TGTGCCAGCACCTTGGCCAGCGACTATGGCTACACCTTC
CDR3: CASTLASDYGYTF

length: 19
J: TRBJ2-4
D: TRBD2
size: .
V: TRBV30
DNA: TGTGCCTGGAGTGTAGGGAGGGTGAGGATCCAGCTAGCCAAAAACATTCAGTACTTC
CDR3: CAWSVGRVRIQLAKNIQYF

length: 16
J: TRBJ2-7
D: TRBD2
size: once
V: TRBV5-1
DNA: TGCGCCAGCACCTTAGGTTCCAGCGGGAGTCTGTACGAGCAGTACTTC
CDR3: CASTLGSSGSLYEQYF

length: 14
J: TRBJ1-4
D: .
size: .
V: TRBV30
DNA: TGTGCCTGGAGCCTTGGGGGCCTTAATGAAAAACTGTTTTTT
CDR3: CAWSLGGLNEKLFF

length: 13
J: TRBJ2-7
D: .
size: .
V: TRBV6-4
DNA: TGTGCCAGCAGTGTAGAAGATGGCCACGAGCAGTACTTC
CDR3: CASSVEDGHEQYF

length: 11
J: TRBJ1-4
D: TRBD1
size: .
V: TRBV20-1
DNA: TGCAGTGCTAGAGACTGGACAGGGGGAGTTTTT
CDR3: CSARDWTGGVF

length: 13
J: TRBJ1-2
D: .
size: .
V: TRBV30
DNA: TGTGCCTGGAGATGGGGGGCTTACTATGGCTACACCTTC
CDR3: CAWRWGAYYGYTF

length: 15
J: TRBJ2-7
D: .
size: .
V: TRBV25-1
DNA: TGTGCCAGGGGGCCCACCCGGGCGACCTCCTACGAGCAGTACTTC
CDR3: CARGPTRATSYEQYF

length: 13
J: TRBJ2-1
D: .
size: .
V: TRBV6-6
DNA: TGTGCCAGCAGTTACTCCTATGACAATGAGCAGTTCTTC
CDR3: CASSYSYDNEQFF

length: 10
J: TRBJ2-5
D: .
size: .
V: TRBV30
DNA: TGTGCCTGGAGTGTACGGACCCAGTACTTC
CDR3: CAWSVRTQYF

length: 15
J: TRBJ2-1
D: .
size: .
V: TRBV5-3
DNA: TGTGCCAGAAGCCCCCGAGCGGGCGAAATCAATGAGCAGTTCTTC
CDR3: CARSPRAGEINEQFF

length: 16
J: TRBJ2-7
D: .
size: .
V: TRBV11-2
DNA: TGTGCCAGCAGCTTAGCCCCGACAGGTCTATCCTACGAGCAGTACTTC
CDR3: CASSLAPTGLSYEQYF

length: 12
J: TRBJ2-1
D: .
size: .
V: TRBV2
DNA: TGTGCCAGCAGTTTACAAAGCAATGAGCAGTTCTTC
CDR3: CASSLQSNEQFF

length: 18
J: TRBJ2-1
D: TRBD2
size: .
V: TRBV2
DNA: TGTGCCAGCAGTGAAGCGCCGGGACTAGGACGTCCGGGGAATGAGCAGTTCTTC
CDR3: CASSEAPGLGRPGNEQFF

length: 15
J: TRBJ2-2
D: .
size: .
V: TRBV9
DNA: TGTGCCAGCAGCGTAGCCGCCAGGAACACCGGGGAGCTGTTTTTT
CDR3: CASSVAARNTGELFF

length: 12
J: TRBJ2-1
D: .
size: .
V: TRBV6-5
DNA: TGTGCCAGCAGTGAATCCTACAATGAGCAGTTCTTC
CDR3: CASSESYNEQFF

length: 16
J: TRBJ2-2
D: TRBD1
size: .
V: TRBV25-1
DNA: TGTGCCAGCAGTGAATCACTGGGACAGGGTTTCGGGGAGCTGTTTTTT
CDR3: CASSESLGQGFGELFF

length: 14
J: TRBJ1-2
D: .
size: .
V: TRBV4-1
DNA: TGCGCCAGCCGATTGACTGTAGCTAACTATGGCTACACCTTC
CDR3: CASRLTVANYGYTF

length: 13
J: TRBJ1-1
D: .
size: .
V: TRBV6-1
DNA: TGTGCCAGCATCCAATTGCAGACCACGATAGCTTTCTTT
CDR3: CASIQLQTTIAFF

length: 13
J: TRBJ1-1
D: TRBD1
size: few
V: TRBV5-1
DNA: TGCGCCAGCAGCATACAAACAGGGGACGAAGCTTTCTTT
CDR3: CASSIQTGDEAFF

length: 15
J: TRBJ1-1
D: TRBD1
size: .
V: TRBV25-1
DNA: TGTGCCAGCAGTCAAACCCGACAGGGCTACACTGAAGCTTTCTTT
CDR3: CASSQTRQGYTEAFF

length: 14
J: TRBJ1-2
D: .
size: .
V: TRBV5-1
DNA: TGCGCCAGCAGCTTGGGGCAGGGTGACTATGGCTACACCTTC
CDR3: CASSLGQGDYGYTF

length: 13
J: TRBJ2-7
D: .
size: few
V: TRBV7-2
DNA: TGTGCCAGCAGCTTAGAAACAGGTTACGAGCAGTACTTC
CDR3: CASSLETGYEQYF

length: 15
J: TRBJ1-5
D: .
size: .
V: TRBV28
DNA: TGTGCCAGCAGTCCTGTCTCTACAGGGCGGCAGCCCCAGCATTTT
CDR3: CASSPVSTGRQPQHF

length: 13
J: TRBJ2-7
D: .
size: .
V: TRBV7-2
DNA: TGTGCCAGCAGCACTACGGGACGCTACGAGCAGTACTTC
CDR3: CASSTTGRYEQYF

length: 14
J: TRBJ1-1
D: .
size: few
V: TRBV29-1
DNA: TGCAGCGTTGAAGCTCGGTTGTGGAGCGGTGAAGCTTTCTTT
CDR3: CSVEARLWSGEAFF

length: 14
J: TRBJ1-3
D: TRBD1
size: .
V: TRBV28
DNA: TGTGCCAGCAGTCCTCTGGGACAGGGAAACACCATATATTTT
CDR3: CASSPLGQGNTIYF

length: 16
J: TRBJ2-2
D: .
size: .
V: TRBV4-3
DNA: TGCGCCAGCAGCCAAGATATACAGGCGAACACCGGGGAGCTGTTTTTT
CDR3: CASSQDIQANTGELFF

length: 15
J: TRBJ1-3
D: .
size: .
V: TRBV7-9
DNA: TGTGCCAGCAGCCGAGATGGGGGGCGTGGAAACACCATATATTTT
CDR3: CASSRDGGRGNTIYF

length: 17
J: TRBJ2-2
D: .
size: .
V: TRBV27
DNA: TGTGCCAGCAGTAGGCAGGGAATGTGGGGGGACACCGGGGAGCTGTTTTTT
CDR3: CASSRQGMWGDTGELFF

length: 13
J: TRBJ2-7
D: .
size: .
V: TRBV25-1
DNA: TGTGCCAGCAGCAGGACCGATGCCTACGAGCAGTACTTC
CDR3: CASSRTDAYEQYF

length: 15
J: TRBJ2-3
D: TRBD2
size: .
V: TRBV5-1
DNA: TGCGCCAGCAGCTCGGGAGGGGTGGGCACAGATACGCAGTATTTT
CDR3: CASSSGGVGTDTQYF

length: 18
J: TRBJ1-5
D: .
size: .
V: TRBV28
DNA: TGTGCCAGCAGTACCGGGGGCTTAGGGGGGATAAGCAATCAGCCCCAGCATTTT
CDR3: CASSTGGLGGISNQPQHF

length: 15
J: TRBJ1-5
D: TRBD1
size: few
V: TRBV19
DNA: TGTGCCAGCCGCCGCGGGACAGGACACCATCAGCCCCAGCATTTT
CDR3: CASRRGTGHHQPQHF

length: 14
J: TRBJ2-7
D: TRBD2
size: .
V: TRBV18
DNA: TGTGCCAGCTCACCTGGACTAGGCGGCTACGAGCAGTACTTC
CDR3: CASSPGLGGYEQYF